Presented here are 14 T cell receptor beta chains from one specimen sequenced in a study of cytomegalovirus exposure and HLA in healthy donors. Vbeta (60) and Jbeta (13) primers were used in the PCR. Libraries were prepared by immunoSEQ multiplex PCR; TCRdb keeps only in-frame clonotypes and omits some of them. This table has some 170,000 clones, about 80% appearing once. Input material: PBMCs. These receptors came from a young man in good health and CMV-seronegative.

The V and J genes are TRBV27 and TRBJ1-1; D gene ambiguous. V shed 7 bases and J shed 7 bases, with 16 bases lying between them. This CDR3 spans 13 amino acids. In germline, CDR1 is MNHEY, CDR2 SMNVEV (reference sequence). For the CDR3, the DNA is TGTGCCAGCAAAAAAGACACTCGGCGTGAAGCTTTCTTT. Protein sequence: CASKKDTRREAFF.

The chain combines TRBV10-1 with TRBJ2-1, with TRBD2 matching over 7 bases. The CDR3 is made up of 15 amino acids. CDR1 and CDR2 (germline): WNHNN, SYGVQD (reference sequence). The trim removed 3 bases at V and 7 bases at J, leaving 9 bases unmatched. CDR3 amino acids: CASSDRAGWGNEQFF. The CDR3 coding sequence is TGCGCCAGCAGTGATCGAGCGGGATGGGGGAATGAGCAGTTCTTC.

This rearrangement joins TRBV5-6 to TRBJ2-7; 10 bases agree with TRBD2. Germline V gene data show CDR1 as SGHDT and CDR2 as YYEEEE. The V and J ends lost 2 bases and 0 bases, in that order; junction bases with no gene match: 2. The CDR3 is 15 residues long. The CDR3 spells CASSFGLAASYEQYF. The CDR3 DNA sequence: TGTGCCAGCAGCTTCGGACTAGCGGCCTCCTACGAGCAGTACTTC.

The V gene is TRBV9, the J gene TRBJ2-7, with 9 positions matching TRBD1. CDR1 and CDR2 (germline): SGDLS, YYNGEE. Trimming took 4 bases from V and 13 from J; bases not matched to a gene: 18. The CDR3 contains 15 residues. The CDR3 here is CASSPRTGEPPVLYF. CDR3 coding DNA: TGTGCCAGCAGCCCTCGGACAGGGGAGCCCCCCGTCCTTTACTTC.

V gene TRBV5-6 combines with J gene TRBJ1-2, with 8 bases matching TRBD1. The CDR3 extends over 13 amino acids. J gave up 8 bases and V 1 base, and 4 bases lay outside the gene matches. CDR1 is SGHDT and CDR2 is YYEEEE in the germline V gene. DNA of the CDR3: TGTGCCAGCAGCTTGCCAGGGGGCTTGGGCTACACCTTC. This sequence encodes CASSLPGGLGYTF.

J is TRBJ2-1 and V is TRBV7-3, with TRBD1 identical over 9 bases. The trim removed 7 bases at V and 2 bases at J, leaving 6 bases unmatched. The CDR3 totals 15 residues. The germline V gene encodes CDR1 SGHTA and CDR2 FQGTGA. This chain's CDR3 is CASTPGTGTYNEQFF. The CDR3 nucleotides read TGTGCCAGCACGCCCGGGACAGGGACCTACAATGAGCAGTTCTTC.

This clone was seen a few times. J is TRBJ2-2 and V is TRBV9; D may be TRBD2 (5 bases). Per the germline V gene, CDR1 is SGDLS and CDR2 is YYNGEE. V shed 3 bases and J shed 4 bases, with 7 bases lying between them. This CDR3 has 13 amino acids. In DNA form, the CDR3 reads TGTGCCAGCAGCGCCCGGGGCACCGGGGAGCTGTTTTTT. This codes for CASSARGTGELFF.

The chain is built from TRBV6-1 and TRBJ1-2, with D possibly being TRBD1 (6 bases). This CDR3 spans 14 amino acids. V dropped 4 bases and J dropped 7 bases, with 16 bases sitting between them. Germline lookup yields CDR1 MNHNS and CDR2 SASEGT. The CDR3: CASSALNRAGGYTF. CDR3 DNA: TGTGCCAGCAGTGCCTTGAACAGGGCTGGTGGCTACACCTTC.

J is TRBJ1-2 and V is TRBV6-5, with 9 nucleotides matching TRBD1. Germline values: CDR1 MNHEY, CDR2 SVGAGI. V was pared by 10 bases and J by 7 bases, with 7 bases of the junction left unmatched. This CDR3 comprises 12 residues. In DNA form, the CDR3 reads TGTGCCATCACAGGGGGCACTGGTGGCTACACCTTC. Encoded protein: CAITGGTGGYTF.

This chain connects TRBV28 to TRBJ2-2, with a weak D call TRBD2 (5 bases). The CDR3 has 16 residues. Germline V gene data show CDR1 as MDHEN and CDR2 as SYDVKM. V was cut by 3 bases and J by 5 bases, with 16 bases left in between. The CDR3 region has the DNA TGTGCCAGCAGTTTTGCTAGCAGGCCCCGGACCGGGGAGCTGTTTTTT. As protein: CASSFASRPRTGELFF.

This clone was seen a few times. V usage is TRBV5-6 and J usage is TRBJ2-5, with a tentative D call TRBD1 (5 bases). Germline CDR1 is SGHDT and CDR2 is YYEEEE. The CDR3 extends over 14 amino acids. Trimming removed 1 base from V and 5 bases from J, with 12 bases in between. Here the CDR3 reads CASSLIGARETQYF. The CDR3 DNA reads as TGTGCCAGCAGCTTGATAGGGGCTCGGGAGACCCAGTACTTC.

The chain uses TRBV6-4 and TRBJ2-5; 9 positions match TRBD2. Trimming at V came to 6 bases and at J to 4 bases, leaving 12 bases not matched to a gene. This CDR3 contains 16 residues. Germline V gene lookup returns CDR1 MRHNA and CDR2 SNTAGT. CDR3 sequence reads: CASSPGVAGGAETQYF. Here the CDR3 DNA reads TGTGCCAGCAGCCCCGGAGTGGCGGGGGGGGCAGAGACCCAGTACTTC.

The chain carries TRBV30 and TRBJ1-2; D unresolved. CDR1 is GTSNPN and CDR2 is SVGIG in the germline V gene (reference sequence). CDR3 length: 12 residues. The ends were cut back, 2 bases at V and 6 bases at J, with 10 bases in the middle. The CDR3 DNA sequence: TGTGCCTGGAGTACCCGTTGGCATGGCTACACCTTC. Translated: CAWSTRWHGYTF.

A few counts support this clone. This chain uses TRBV5-1 with TRBJ2-1; D might be TRBD1 (6 bases). CDR3 length: 15 residues. CDR1 and CDR2 from the germline V gene are SGHRS and YFSETQ. V was cut by 7 bases and J by 1 base, with 15 bases left in between. CDR3 in amino acids: CASGQAGVSYNEQFF. The CDR3 bases are TGCGCCAGCGGACAAGCAGGGGTATCCTACAATGAGCAGTTCTTC. Full variable domain (remainder filled in from reference TRBV5-1 and TRBJ2-1): KAGVTQTPRYLIKTRGQQVTLSCSPISGHRSVSWYQQTPGQGLQFLFEYFSETQRNKGNFPGRFSGRQFSNSRSEMNVSTLELGDSALYLCASGQAGVSYNEQFFGPGTRLTVL.